Given below is one T cell receptor (beta chain) in context. Trimming stripped 1 base from V and 8 bases from J, with 9 bases between. Germline lookup yields CDR1 KGHSH and CDR2 LQKENI. This CDR3 has 13 amino acids. The data belong to a study of T cell changes during pregnancy in multiple sclerosis. The assay was immunoSEQ multiplex PCR, and TCRdb's table has in-frame clones only and misses some. The repertoire holds about 100,000 clones, with 90% to 95% as singletons. This chain uses TRBV18 with TRBJ1-5, with a tentative D call TRBD1 (5 bases). The starting material was peripheral blood, obtained after pregnancy. The receptor's source is a female donor with multiple sclerosis, enrolled in a pregnancy study. As DNA, the CDR3 is TGTGCCAGCTCACCACGGGGAGGGGAGCCCCAGCATTTT. Its protein is CASSPRGGEPQHF.